The present TCR beta chain was sequenced within a study of T cells after yellow fever vaccination. The length of the CDR3 is 14 residues. Trimming stripped 3 bases from V and 5 bases from J, with 13 bases between. Looked up from germline, CDR1 is SEHNR and CDR2 is FQNEAQ (reference sequence). This clonotype came up many times. One entry per CDR3 protein, called by TCRdb with MiXCR from the 5' RACE reads. The sample records 300,000 or so distinct CDR3 sequences, 8.7% being singletons. J is TRBJ1-2 and V is TRBV7-9; TRBD1 might be the D (5 bases). This sequence was found in a man between 18 and 29 years old who received the YFV17D yellow fever vaccine. The input for sequencing was CD4+ T cells sorted from PBMCs, taken 5 days after the yellow fever booster vaccination. CDR3 region: CASSFPPTVYGYTF. The DNA for the CDR3 is TGTGCCAGCAGCTTTCCCCCGACAGTTTATGGCTACACCTTC.